This T cell receptor beta chain was sequenced for a study of blood T cell repertoires in COVID-19 (dated by TCRdb to 2020 to 2022). For the study in its entirety: The collaborator samples originated in the United States, Italy and Spain and spanned the acute and convalescent phases of COVID-19. The prospective study material was composed of cDNA or gDNA derived from T cells, B-cell-depleted T cells, or PBMCs. The dataset comprised deeply sampled blood TCRbeta repertoires from subjects exposed to, actively infected with, or recovered from COVID-19. The repertoires were released in a freely available public database meant as a resource for research on the immune response to SARS-CoV-2. The samples were drawn from two sources: the first 160 participants of the ongoing ImmuneRACE study, and 1,000 to 1,500 subjects contributed by 6 global collaborators. Sample metadata almost always included a de-identified subject ID, COVID-19 status, age in years and sex. Where HLA class I and class II types were available, the types were taken from metadata supplied by the sample provider, not from assay-based typing. Broad study findings and their caveats: Clinical and demographic metadata were provided uncurated, with the amount varying by source and participant.

The immunoSEQ Assay, a bias-controlled multiplex PCR, was used to amplify TCRbeta CDR3 regions from genomic DNA. The source study handled its data this way. The number of nucleated cells in each sample was estimated by amplification of reference gene primers within the assay. To quantify the absolute abundance of each unique TCRbeta CDR3 rearrangement, sequence reads were collapsed and filtered. For each sample, productive Simpson clonality was calculated as the square root of Simpson's diversity index over productive rearrangements. As stored in TCRdb, this immuneACCESS dataset retains in-frame rearrangements with V and J assigned. A fraction of the clones does not appear; measured against another copy, unresolved V genes explain less than half of the discrepancy, and the remainder lacks a known reason. The V and J calls and clone size were taken over from that table, and D and trimming were inferred from the DNA. The sample table holds around 250,000 clones, of which 82% were seen once. The ten top clones hold around 2.9% of the sample.

The CDR3 goes from the cysteine to the phenylalanine over 13 residues. CDR3 DNA only is kept here, 39 bases in frame from base 1. V loses 6 bases of germline sequence and J loses 4 bases, and the interval between the two ends is 7 bases. Collaborating institutions collected whole blood in K2EDTA tubes following their own protocols. Collaborator samples were shipped for TCRbeta analysis as frozen whole blood, isolated PBMCs, or DNA extracted from either sample type. Points on this clone: Its antigen remains undetermined. One base away there is no much larger clone; base qualities are not given.

The receptor chain draws on TRBV12-3 or TRBV12-4 and TRBJ1-6; no D gene can be assigned with confidence. Sequencing was performed on peripheral blood. This sequence was found in a woman between 18 and 29 years old with acute or convalescent COVID-19. The DNA is TGTGCCAGCAGGGAGTCTTATAATTCACCCCTCCACTTT. Translated, it reads CASRESYNSPLHF.